These 27 T cell receptor beta chains were sequenced from one sample in a study of T cells in narcolepsy. The data were produced by immunoSEQ multiplex PCR, yet TCRdb's version contains in-frame clones alone and is incomplete. The repertoire holds tens of thousands of clones, 80% to 85% seen once, with around 2.3% in the top ten. Source material: CD45RA- memory CD4+ T cells from PBMCs. The receptor source for this set is a human donor with narcolepsy.

This clone has a handful of counts. The chain joins TRBV7-8 to TRBJ2-1; 8 bases are a match to TRBD1. With V trimmed by 4 bases and J by 4 bases, 6 bases remained unmatched. CDR1 and CDR2 (germline): SGHVS, FQNEAQ. There are 15 residues in the CDR3. CDR3 amino acids: CASSSDRGVYNEQFF. In DNA, the CDR3 is TGTGCCAGCAGCTCTGACAGGGGCGTGTACAATGAGCAGTTCTTC.

The chain has TRBV7-2 and TRBJ2-7; D is unresolved. V lost 7 bases, J lost 0 bases, and 10 bases lay in between. There are 13 residues in the CDR3. Germline V CDR1 and CDR2: SGHTA, FQGNSA. The CDR3 protein is CASTRTASYEQYF. The CDR3 DNA reads as TGTGCCAGCACCAGGACGGCCTCCTACGAGCAGTACTTC.

This chain links TRBV2 with TRBJ1-1; TRBD1 agrees at 10 bases. Trimming took 11 bases from V and 3 from J; bases not matched to a gene: 12. The germline V gene encodes CDR1 SNHLY and CDR2 FYNNEI. The CDR3 runs 15 residues. In nucleotides, the CDR3 is TGTGCCGCAGGGGGGACAGGGGTTAGAGACACTGAAGCTTTCTTT. Amino acid sequence: CAAGGTGVRDTEAFF.

The J gene is TRBJ1-1, the V gene TRBV19; D gene ambiguous. The CDR3 runs to 14 residues. Germline V lookup: CDR1 LNHDA, CDR2 SQIVND (reference sequence). V lost 5 bases and J lost 0, with 10 bases in between. This CDR3 is CASSPSIVNTEAFF. CDR3 in DNA: TGTGCCAGTAGTCCGTCGATTGTGAACACTGAAGCTTTCTTT.

The chain has TRBV11-2 and TRBJ1-4, with D possibly being TRBD1 (6 bases). Germline assignment: CDR1 SGHAT and CDR2 FQNNGV. Deletions cut 8 bases from V and 8 bases from J, with 27 bases between. The CDR3 has 17 residues. The CDR3 is CASGPRQGTLFKEKLFF. CDR3 in DNA: TGTGCCAGCGGCCCTCGGCAGGGGACCCTTTTTAAGGAAAAACTGTTTTTT.

This chain uses TRBV19 with TRBJ2-1, with TRBD2 as a possible D gene (6 bases). The CDR3 is 16 amino acids. V dropped 3 bases and J dropped 5 bases, with 17 bases sitting between them. Germline V gene sequence: CDR1 LNHDA, CDR2 SQIVND (reference sequence). The CDR3 spells CASSIERRLVNNEQFF. In nucleotides, the CDR3 is TGTGCCAGTAGTATTGAAAGGAGACTAGTTAACAATGAGCAGTTCTTC.

The chain is built from TRBV6-1 and TRBJ2-7; D call uncertain. Germline assignment: CDR1 MNHNS and CDR2 SASEGT. V was cut by 2 bases and J by 2 bases, with 10 bases left in between. The CDR3 covers 14 residues. The CDR3 nucleotides read TGTGCCAGCAGTGAAAGGCGGCCACCCTACGAGCAGTACTTC. It codes for CASSERRPPYEQYF.

The chain has TRBV28 and TRBJ1-2; weak D call: TRBD1 (6 bases). Trimming took 5 bases from V and 8 from J, leaving 12 bases between them. The CDR3 is 12 amino acids. The germline V gene encodes CDR1 MDHEN and CDR2 SYDVKM. CDR3 amino acids: CASSTGMKGYTF. As DNA, the CDR3 is TGTGCCAGCAGTACAGGGATGAAAGGCTACACCTTC.

The genes are TRBV19 and TRBJ2-2; D call uncertain. This CDR3 comprises 13 residues. Trimming took 6 bases from V and 3 from J, leaving 8 bases between them. The germline gives CDR1 LNHDA, CDR2 SQIVND (reference sequence). CDR3: CASSTIYTGELFF. The CDR3 DNA reads as TGTGCCAGTAGCACAATATACACCGGGGAGCTGTTTTTT.

V and J are TRBV5-5 and TRBJ1-5; 7 bases fit TRBD1. Germline CDR1 is SGHKS and CDR2 is YYEKEE (reference sequence). V trimming: 2 bases; J trimming: 0 bases; junction bases outside the gene matches: 8. The CDR3 extends over 17 amino acids. CDR3: CASSFDRGQLSNQPQHF. The CDR3 nucleotides are TGTGCCAGCAGCTTCGATCGGGGACAGCTTAGCAATCAGCCCCAGCATTTT.

This sequence joins TRBV2 and TRBJ1-3; D is uncertain. Deletions cut 8 bases from V and 1 base from J, with 12 bases between. The CDR3 contains 14 residues. Germline loops: CDR1 SNHLY, CDR2 FYNNEI. The CDR3: CASGTGRSGNTIYF. DNA of the CDR3: TGTGCCAGCGGAACCGGGAGATCTGGAAACACCATATATTTT.

The chain has TRBV2 and TRBJ2-2; D not certain. Germline CDR1 SNHLY, CDR2 FYNNEI. Trimming took 6 bases from V and 5 from J, leaving 16 bases between them. The CDR3 consists of 15 residues. The CDR3 reads CASRNPKEGTGELFF. CDR3 nucleotide sequence: TGTGCCAGCAGGAACCCGAAAGAAGGGACCGGGGAGCTGTTTTTT.

The chain uses TRBV6-1 and TRBJ1-4; D is possibly TRBD1 (6 bases). The CDR3 is made up of 13 amino acids. Per germline, CDR1 MNHNS and CDR2 SASEGT. Between the trimmed V and J ends, which lost 8 bases and 5 bases, there was a span of 12 bases. CDR3 DNA: TGTGCCAGCGAGGGGGGCATAAATGAAAAACTGTTTTTT. It is translated as CASEGGINEKLFF.

The chain combines TRBV5-5 with TRBJ1-2, with D possibly TRBD1 on 6 matching bases. V lost 2 bases and J 8 bases, leaving 19 bases between the germline ends. CDR1 and CDR2 from the germline V gene are SGHKS and YYEKEE (reference sequence). CDR3 length: 15 amino acids. In DNA form, the CDR3 reads TGTGCCAGCAGCTTCGAGGGGCAGGGGTCGGGCGGCTACACCTTC. Translation: CASSFEGQGSGGYTF. Full variable domain (rest looked up from reference TRBV5-5 and TRBJ1-2): DAGVTQSPTHLIKTRGQQVTLRCSPISGHKSVSWYQQVLGQGPQFIFQYYEKEERGRGNFPDRFSARQFPNYSSELNVNALLLGDSALYLCASSFEGQGSGGYTFGSGTRLTVV.

This sequence joins TRBV4-3 and TRBJ2-4, with 11 positions matching TRBD2. V shed 0 bases and J 1 base; nucleotides not matched to a gene: 11. The CDR3 sequence is 20 residues long. CDR1 and CDR2 (germline): LGHNA, YSLEER. Here the CDR3 DNA reads TGCGCCAGCAGCCAAGATGCGGTAATTTCTAGCGGGGGGGCCAAAAACATTCAGTACTTC. This gives the protein CASSQDAVISSGGAKNIQYF.

The CDR3 region has the DNA TGTGCCAGCAGCCGCCGGACAGGGGAAGGTGGAAACACCATATATTTT. This gives the protein CASSRRTGEGGNTIYF. The chain links TRBV9 to TRBJ1-3, with 9 bases that match TRBD1. V lost 4 bases and J lost 3; bases outside the gene matches: 8. Germline V gene data show CDR1 as SGDLS and CDR2 as YYNGEE. The CDR3 spans 16 residues.

The V call is TRBV7-9, the J call TRBJ2-5; 11 bases map to TRBD2. CDR3 length equals 16 residues. Per germline, CDR1 SEHNR and CDR2 FQNEAQ (reference sequence). V shed 5 bases, J shed 3 bases, and the junction held 8 bases outside the gene matches. The CDR3 coding sequence is TGTGCCAGCAGCCGTCGCGGGACTAGCGGCGAAGAGACCCAGTACTTC. Translating it yields CASSRRGTSGEETQYF.

The gene calls are TRBV4-1 and TRBJ2-3, with 8 bases fitting TRBD1. The CDR3 runs to 11 residues. V shed 7 bases and J 13 bases; nucleotides not matched to a gene: 7. Per germline, CDR1 MGHRA and CDR2 YSYEKL. The CDR3 region has the DNA TGCGCCAGCATGAGACAGGGGATGAAGTATTTT. This gives the protein CASMRQGMKYF.

In this sample, this clone turned up a few times. V is TRBV5-6 and J is TRBJ1-2, with a tentative D call TRBD1 (5 bases). Trimming shortened V by 0 bases and J by 7 bases, and 7 bases separated the two germline ends. Germline CDR1 and CDR2: SGHDT and YYEEEE. This CDR3 comprises 12 residues. Here the CDR3 reads CASSLGGFGYTF. The CDR3 bases are TGTGCCAGCAGCTTGGGGGGGTTTGGCTACACCTTC.

The chain has TRBV7-9 and TRBJ1-4, with D possibly TRBD1 on 6 matching bases. The CDR3 sequence is 16 residues long. The V and J ends lost 1 base and 0 bases respectively, with 9 bases between them. In germline, CDR1 is SEHNR, CDR2 FQNEAQ (reference sequence). For the CDR3, the DNA is TGTGCCAGCAGCTTAGACAGGGCTGCAACTAATGAAAAACTGTTTTTT. Protein product: CASSLDRAATNEKLFF.

Comment on this clone: The junction and the germline gene differ at one end; a read error may be behind it. The chain uses TRBV5-4 and TRBJ2-1, with 8 bases lining up with TRBD1. The germline V gene has CDR1 SGHNT and CDR2 YYREEE (reference sequence). The CDR3 totals 15 residues. This CDR3 reads CAGRRDRGEVNEQFF. CDR3 coding DNA: TGTGCCGGCAGGCGAGACAGGGGAGAGGTGAATGAGCAGTTCTTC.

V and J are TRBV9 and TRBJ2-2; no clear D. The germline CDR1 and CDR2 sequences are SGDLS and YYNGEE. V lost 0 bases to trimming and J lost 1 base, with 4 bases between them. The CDR3 is made up of 14 amino acids. The CDR3 loop is CASSVAVNTGELFF. CDR3 DNA sequence: TGTGCCAGCAGCGTAGCAGTGAACACCGGGGAGCTGTTTTTT.

This chain uses TRBV2 with TRBJ2-2; no reliable D call. The CDR3 length is 14 residues. V was shortened by 6 bases and J by 9 bases, with 17 bases between the two germline ends. Germline V gives CDR1 SNHLY, CDR2 FYNNEI. The CDR3 DNA reads as TGTGCCAGCAGACGCAAGGCCGAACCCAGGGAGCTGTTTTTT. Its translation is CASRRKAEPRELFF.

The chain carries TRBV28 and TRBJ1-5; D remains unclear. There are 17 residues in the CDR3. V was clipped by 3 bases and J by 1 base, with 16 bases between them. From germline, CDR1 is MDHEN and CDR2 SYDVKM. The CDR3 here is CASSFFSVRSSNQPQHF. DNA for the CDR3: TGTGCCAGCAGTTTCTTCAGCGTCAGGTCGAGCAATCAGCCCCAGCATTTT. The entire variable domain, with the rest obtained from reference TRBV28 and TRBJ1-5, is as follows: DVKVTQSSRYLVKRTGEKVFLECVQDMDHENMFWYRQDPGLGLRLIYFSYDVKMKEKGDIPEGYSVSREKKERFSLILESASTNQTSMYLCASSFFSVRSSNQPQHFGDGTRLSIL.

The chain uses TRBV5-1 and TRBJ2-5; D is uncertain. V was pared by 2 bases and J by 2 bases, with 10 bases between. Germline assignment: CDR1 SGHRS and CDR2 YFSETQ. There are 14 residues in the CDR3. The CDR3 DNA reads TGCGCCAGCAGCTTATTCCAACAACAAGAGACCCAGTACTTC. Protein sequence: CASSLFQQQETQYF.

The chain couples TRBV2 to TRBJ1-5; 9 bases map to TRBD1. V dropped 4 bases and J dropped 2; count of bases not matched to a gene: 9. This CDR3 has 17 amino acids. Looked up from germline, CDR1 is SNHLY and CDR2 is FYNNEI. In DNA form, the CDR3 reads TGTGCCAGCAGTGGCCCGCCCGGGACAGGGCGCAATCAGCCCCAGCATTTT. Protein sequence: CASSGPPGTGRNQPQHF.

The rearrangement links TRBV6-5 to TRBJ1-5; D remains ambiguous. V was cut by 6 bases and J by 6 bases, with 12 bases left in between. The CDR3 covers 13 residues. Germline values: CDR1 MNHEY, CDR2 SVGAGI. Here the CDR3 reads CASRLDGSQPQHF. The CDR3 region has the DNA TGTGCCAGCAGGCTGGACGGGAGTCAGCCCCAGCATTTT.